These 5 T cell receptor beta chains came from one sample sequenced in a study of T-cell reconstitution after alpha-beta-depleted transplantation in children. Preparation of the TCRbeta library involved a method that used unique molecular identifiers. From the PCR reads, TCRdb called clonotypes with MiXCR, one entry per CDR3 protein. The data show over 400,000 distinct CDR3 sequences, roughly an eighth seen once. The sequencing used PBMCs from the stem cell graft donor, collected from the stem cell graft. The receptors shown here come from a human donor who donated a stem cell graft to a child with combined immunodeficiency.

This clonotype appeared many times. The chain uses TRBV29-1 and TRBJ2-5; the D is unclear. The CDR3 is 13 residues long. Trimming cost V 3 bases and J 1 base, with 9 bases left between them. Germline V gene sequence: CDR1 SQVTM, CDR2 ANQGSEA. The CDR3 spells CSVDSAVQETQYF. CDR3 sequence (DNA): TGCAGCGTTGATTCGGCAGTCCAAGAGACCCAGTACTTC.

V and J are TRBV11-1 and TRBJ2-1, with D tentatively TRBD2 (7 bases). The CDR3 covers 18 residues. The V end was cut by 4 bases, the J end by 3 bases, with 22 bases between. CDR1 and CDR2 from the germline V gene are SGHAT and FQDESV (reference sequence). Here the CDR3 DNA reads TGTGCCAGCAGCTCATGGGACCGCGCGGGGGCCCTCTACAATGAGCAGTTCTTC. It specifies CASSSWDRAGALYNEQFF.

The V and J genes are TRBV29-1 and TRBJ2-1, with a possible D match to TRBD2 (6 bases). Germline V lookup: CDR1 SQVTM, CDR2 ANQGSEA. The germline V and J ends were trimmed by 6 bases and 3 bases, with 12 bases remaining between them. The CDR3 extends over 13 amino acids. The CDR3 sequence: CSVRTGGYNEQFF. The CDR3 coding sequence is TGCAGCGTCCGAACCGGGGGCTACAATGAGCAGTTCTTC.

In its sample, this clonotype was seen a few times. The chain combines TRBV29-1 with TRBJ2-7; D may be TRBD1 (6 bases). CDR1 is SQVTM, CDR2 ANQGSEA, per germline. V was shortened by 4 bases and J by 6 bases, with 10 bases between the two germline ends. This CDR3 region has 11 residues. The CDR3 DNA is TGCAGCGTTGGGTGGGACACCGAGCAGTACTTC. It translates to CSVGWDTEQYF.

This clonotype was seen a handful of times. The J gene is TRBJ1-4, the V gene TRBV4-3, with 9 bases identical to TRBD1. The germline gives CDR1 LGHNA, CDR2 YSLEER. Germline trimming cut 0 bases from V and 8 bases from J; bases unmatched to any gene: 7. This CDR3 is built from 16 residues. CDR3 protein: CASSQDQGTGPEKLFF. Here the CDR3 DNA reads TGCGCCAGCAGCCAAGATCAAGGGACAGGGCCCGAAAAACTGTTTTTT.